A selection of T cell receptor beta chains follows, all from one sample in a study of memory CD4+ T cells and cytomegalovirus serostatus. Repertoires were generated with immunoSEQ multiplex PCR, while TCRdb's copy carries only in-frame clones and drops some. The table includes 64,000 or so clones, approximately 80% detected once. Material for sequencing was memory CD4+ T cells from blood. These receptor sequences come from an adult in good health and CMV-seronegative. CDR3s include the opening cysteine and the closing phenylalanine or tryptophan. Each record gives: CDR3 protein, CDR3 DNA, D gene, J gene, clone size, V gene, CDR3 length. A D gene is named only where the DNA matches it firmly. Size tells how often a clone was seen (once, few, many) or the class of an expanded clone, and some rows leave it out.

cdr3_aa: CASSFSRYNEQFF
cdr3_nt: TGTGCCAGCAGTTTTAGCCGGTACAATGAGCAGTTCTTC
d_call: -
j_call: TRBJ2-1
clone_size: -
v_call: TRBV27
cdr3_length: 13

cdr3_aa: CASSRGDNEQFF
cdr3_nt: TGTGCCAGCAGTAGGGGAGACAATGAGCAGTTCTTC
d_call: -
j_call: TRBJ2-1
clone_size: -
v_call: TRBV28
cdr3_length: 12

cdr3_aa: CASSWGGSTDTQYF
cdr3_nt: TGTGCCAGCAGCTGGGGCGGGAGCACAGATACGCAGTATTTT
d_call: -
j_call: TRBJ2-3
clone_size: once
v_call: TRBV11-3
cdr3_length: 14

cdr3_aa: CASSPGWDSPLHF
cdr3_nt: TGTGCCAGCTCCCCAGGGTGGGATTCACCCCTCCACTTT
d_call: -
j_call: TRBJ1-6
clone_size: -
v_call: TRBV27
cdr3_length: 13

cdr3_aa: CASSYSDRNYGYTF
cdr3_nt: TGCGCCAGCAGCTACTCGGACAGGAACTATGGCTACACCTTC
d_call: TRBD1
j_call: TRBJ1-2
clone_size: -
v_call: TRBV5-1
cdr3_length: 14

cdr3_aa: CAWSRDLQETQYF
cdr3_nt: TGTGCCTGGAGTCGGGACTTACAAGAGACCCAGTACTTC
d_call: -
j_call: TRBJ2-5
clone_size: -
v_call: TRBV30
cdr3_length: 13

cdr3_aa: CASSERGFEAFF
cdr3_nt: TGCGCCAGCAGTGAGAGAGGATTTGAAGCTTTCTTT
d_call: -
j_call: TRBJ1-1
clone_size: few
v_call: TRBV10-2
cdr3_length: 12

cdr3_aa: CASSLVVQGVQYF
cdr3_nt: TGCGCCAGCAGCTTGGTCGTCCAGGGGGTTCAGTACTTC
d_call: TRBD1
j_call: TRBJ2-7
clone_size: once
v_call: TRBV5-1
cdr3_length: 13

cdr3_aa: CSVVTSGYNEQFF
cdr3_nt: TGCAGCGTTGTGACTAGCGGGTACAATGAGCAGTTCTTC
d_call: TRBD2
j_call: TRBJ2-1
clone_size: -
v_call: TRBV29-1
cdr3_length: 13

cdr3_aa: CASRLDSGRSGELFF
cdr3_nt: TGTGCCAGCAGGTTAGATTCGGGGCGCTCCGGGGAGCTGTTTTTT
d_call: -
j_call: TRBJ2-2
clone_size: medium-sized
v_call: TRBV5-5
cdr3_length: 15

cdr3_aa: CASSPPGNYEQYF
cdr3_nt: TGTGCCAGCTCACCACCAGGGAACTACGAGCAGTACTTC
d_call: -
j_call: TRBJ2-7
clone_size: -
v_call: TRBV18
cdr3_length: 13

cdr3_aa: CASSPGHGPYEQYF
cdr3_nt: TGTGCCAGCTCACCGGGACACGGACCCTACGAGCAGTACTTC
d_call: -
j_call: TRBJ2-7
clone_size: -
v_call: TRBV18
cdr3_length: 14

cdr3_aa: CAIRDGGGDTQYF
cdr3_nt: TGTGCCATCAGAGATGGGGGTGGGGATACGCAGTATTTT
d_call: -
j_call: TRBJ2-3
clone_size: -
v_call: TRBV10-3
cdr3_length: 13

cdr3_aa: CAWSQGASQPQHF
cdr3_nt: TGTGCCTGGAGTCAGGGGGCCTCTCAGCCCCAGCATTTT
d_call: TRBD1
j_call: TRBJ1-5
clone_size: few
v_call: TRBV30
cdr3_length: 13

cdr3_aa: CASSVDYSGGIGGYTF
cdr3_nt: TGTGCCAGCAGCGTAGACTATTCGGGGGGTATCGGCGGCTACACCTTC
d_call: -
j_call: TRBJ1-2
clone_size: -
v_call: TRBV9
cdr3_length: 16

cdr3_aa: CASSPRTGGVNTEAFF
cdr3_nt: TGTGCCAGCAGCCCACGGACAGGAGGGGTGAACACTGAAGCTTTCTTT
d_call: TRBD1
j_call: TRBJ1-1
clone_size: -
v_call: TRBV7-2
cdr3_length: 16

cdr3_aa: CASSDGPTPYEQYF
cdr3_nt: TGTGCCAGCAGTGACGGCCCCACACCCTACGAGCAGTACTTC
d_call: -
j_call: TRBJ2-7
clone_size: -
v_call: TRBV2
cdr3_length: 14

cdr3_aa: CASSSPGLNQPQHF
cdr3_nt: TGTGCCAGCAGTTCCCCAGGCCTCAATCAGCCCCAGCATTTT
d_call: -
j_call: TRBJ1-5
clone_size: -
v_call: TRBV28
cdr3_length: 14

cdr3_aa: CASSILGGNTEAFF
cdr3_nt: TGTGCCAGTAGTATTCTCGGGGGCAACACTGAAGCTTTCTTT
d_call: -
j_call: TRBJ1-1
clone_size: -
v_call: TRBV19
cdr3_length: 14

cdr3_aa: CASSAGTGYNSPLHF
cdr3_nt: TGTGCCAGCAGCGCAGGGACAGGGTATAATTCACCCCTCCACTTT
d_call: TRBD1
j_call: TRBJ1-6
clone_size: medium-sized
v_call: TRBV11-3
cdr3_length: 15

cdr3_aa: CSVAPQGYEQYF
cdr3_nt: TGCAGCGTTGCCCCTCAGGGGTACGAGCAGTACTTC
d_call: -
j_call: TRBJ2-7
clone_size: -
v_call: TRBV29-1
cdr3_length: 12

cdr3_aa: CASRRAGTDAIYF
cdr3_nt: TGTGCCAGCAGGAGAGCGGGGACAGATGCCATATATTTT
d_call: TRBD1
j_call: TRBJ1-3
clone_size: -
v_call: TRBV7-2
cdr3_length: 13

cdr3_aa: CASSVGGQQETQYF
cdr3_nt: TGTGCCAGCAGCGTGGGGGGACAGCAAGAGACCCAGTACTTC
d_call: -
j_call: TRBJ2-5
clone_size: -
v_call: TRBV9
cdr3_length: 14

cdr3_aa: CASSPDQNTEAFF
cdr3_nt: TGTGCCAGCAGCCCCGACCAGAACACTGAAGCTTTCTTT
d_call: -
j_call: TRBJ1-1
clone_size: -
v_call: TRBV7-3
cdr3_length: 13

cdr3_aa: CASSPGGQGATDQYF
cdr3_nt: TGTGCCAGCTCACCAGGGGGCCAGGGGGCCACTGACCAGTACTTC
d_call: TRBD1
j_call: TRBJ2-5
clone_size: -
v_call: TRBV18
cdr3_length: 15

cdr3_aa: CAWSVSEGQYF
cdr3_nt: TGTGCCTGGAGTGTCTCGGAAGGGCAGTACTTC
d_call: -
j_call: TRBJ2-7
clone_size: -
v_call: TRBV30
cdr3_length: 11

cdr3_aa: CASSHLRGSGTDTQYF
cdr3_nt: TGTGCCAGCAGCCATCTCAGGGGGTCCGGCACAGATACGCAGTATTTT
d_call: TRBD1
j_call: TRBJ2-3
clone_size: -
v_call: TRBV14
cdr3_length: 16

cdr3_aa: CASSLVRGAFTDTQYF
cdr3_nt: TGTGCCAGCAGCTTAGTTCGCGGGGCCTTCACAGATACGCAGTATTTT
d_call: -
j_call: TRBJ2-3
clone_size: -
v_call: TRBV7-8
cdr3_length: 16

cdr3_aa: CASSIAVNQPQHF
cdr3_nt: TGTGCCAGTAGTATCGCGGTCAATCAGCCCCAGCATTTT
d_call: -
j_call: TRBJ1-5
clone_size: -
v_call: TRBV19
cdr3_length: 13

cdr3_aa: CASSSSWATYRPQHF
cdr3_nt: TGTGCCAGCAGTTCCTCCTGGGCCACTTATAGGCCCCAGCATTTT
d_call: -
j_call: TRBJ1-5
clone_size: few
v_call: TRBV28
cdr3_length: 15

cdr3_aa: CASSQPTGGLYGYTF
cdr3_nt: TGCGCCAGCAGCCAACCCACAGGGGGTTTGTATGGCTACACCTTC
d_call: TRBD1
j_call: TRBJ1-2
clone_size: -
v_call: TRBV4-1
cdr3_length: 15

cdr3_aa: CASSARQGHYGYTF
cdr3_nt: TGTGCCAGTAGTGCCCGACAGGGACACTATGGCTACACCTTC
d_call: TRBD1
j_call: TRBJ1-2
clone_size: -
v_call: TRBV19
cdr3_length: 14

cdr3_aa: CASSLDPAAGELFF
cdr3_nt: TGTGCCAGCAGCTTAGACCCCGCAGCCGGGGAGCTGTTTTTT
d_call: -
j_call: TRBJ2-2
clone_size: -
v_call: TRBV11-2
cdr3_length: 14

cdr3_aa: CASRIGGNQPQHF
cdr3_nt: TGTGCCAGCAGGATAGGGGGTAATCAGCCCCAGCATTTT
d_call: -
j_call: TRBJ1-5
clone_size: -
v_call: TRBV28
cdr3_length: 13

cdr3_aa: CASSVGFRPDEQYF
cdr3_nt: TGTGCCAGCAGCGTAGGATTCCGCCCCGACGAGCAGTACTTC
d_call: -
j_call: TRBJ2-7
clone_size: -
v_call: TRBV9
cdr3_length: 14

cdr3_aa: CAWRGRVDSGANVLTF
cdr3_nt: TGTGCCTGGAGGGGGAGGGTGGACTCTGGGGCCAACGTCCTGACTTTC
d_call: TRBD2
j_call: TRBJ2-6
clone_size: -
v_call: TRBV30
cdr3_length: 16

cdr3_aa: CASSDGKGVSYEQYF
cdr3_nt: TGTGCCAGCAGCGACGGGAAAGGGGTATCCTACGAGCAGTACTTC
d_call: -
j_call: TRBJ2-7
clone_size: -
v_call: TRBV6-6
cdr3_length: 15

cdr3_aa: CASSESSYEQYF
cdr3_nt: TGTGCCAGCAGTGAATCCAGCTACGAGCAGTACTTC
d_call: -
j_call: TRBJ2-7
clone_size: -
v_call: TRBV6-1
cdr3_length: 12

cdr3_aa: CASSPPEGGRGQQFF
cdr3_nt: TGTGCCAGCAGCCCTCCAGAGGGAGGAAGGGGGCAGCAGTTCTTC
d_call: -
j_call: TRBJ2-1
clone_size: once
v_call: TRBV7-9
cdr3_length: 15

cdr3_aa: CASSLQETQYF
cdr3_nt: TGCGCCAGCAGCCTACAAGAGACCCAGTACTTC
d_call: -
j_call: TRBJ2-5
clone_size: -
v_call: TRBV5-1
cdr3_length: 11

cdr3_aa: CASSYRESYEQYF
cdr3_nt: TGTGCCAGTAGTTACAGGGAGTCCTACGAGCAGTACTTC
d_call: -
j_call: TRBJ2-7
clone_size: -
v_call: TRBV19
cdr3_length: 13

cdr3_aa: CAWGQAEKLFF
cdr3_nt: TGTGCCTGGGGACAGGCGGAAAAACTGTTTTTT
d_call: TRBD1
j_call: TRBJ1-4
clone_size: few
v_call: TRBV30
cdr3_length: 11

cdr3_aa: CASSHLVTGPMNTEAFF
cdr3_nt: TGCGCCAGCAGCCACCTAGTGACAGGCCCCATGAACACTGAAGCTTTCTTT
d_call: -
j_call: TRBJ1-1
clone_size: -
v_call: TRBV4-3
cdr3_length: 17

cdr3_aa: CASSPGTSGGSDTQYF
cdr3_nt: TGCGCCAGCAGCCCAGGGACTAGCGGGGGGTCGGATACGCAGTATTTT
d_call: TRBD2
j_call: TRBJ2-3
clone_size: few
v_call: TRBV5-1
cdr3_length: 16

cdr3_aa: CASTQGSHQETQYF
cdr3_nt: TGCGCCAGCACCCAGGGGAGCCACCAAGAGACCCAGTACTTC
d_call: -
j_call: TRBJ2-5
clone_size: -
v_call: TRBV5-1
cdr3_length: 14

cdr3_aa: CASSRQGRETQYF
cdr3_nt: TGTGCCAGCAGCCGACAGGGCCGTGAGACCCAGTACTTC
d_call: TRBD1
j_call: TRBJ2-5
clone_size: -
v_call: TRBV11-3
cdr3_length: 13

cdr3_aa: CASSPGSSGNYNEQFF
cdr3_nt: TGCGCCAGCAGCCCGGGCTCTAGCGGTAACTACAATGAGCAGTTCTTC
d_call: TRBD2
j_call: TRBJ2-1
clone_size: -
v_call: TRBV5-1
cdr3_length: 16

cdr3_aa: CASTSQGTSSGANVLTF
cdr3_nt: TGTGCCAGCACTTCACAGGGGACGAGCTCTGGGGCCAACGTCCTGACTTTC
d_call: TRBD1
j_call: TRBJ2-6
clone_size: -
v_call: TRBV27
cdr3_length: 17

cdr3_aa: CASSIPGFDQPQHF
cdr3_nt: TGTGCCAGTAGTATCCCCGGTTTCGATCAGCCCCAGCATTTT
d_call: -
j_call: TRBJ1-5
clone_size: medium-sized
v_call: TRBV19
cdr3_length: 14

cdr3_aa: CASSQDVGSYTF
cdr3_nt: TGCGCCAGCAGCCAAGATGTAGGCAGCTACACCTTC
d_call: -
j_call: TRBJ1-2
clone_size: -
v_call: TRBV4-1
cdr3_length: 12

cdr3_aa: CASSMAAGGGEKLFF
cdr3_nt: TGTGCCAGCAGTATGGCCGCAGGGGGAGGTGAAAAACTGTTTTTT
d_call: TRBD1
j_call: TRBJ1-4
clone_size: -
v_call: TRBV6-6
cdr3_length: 15